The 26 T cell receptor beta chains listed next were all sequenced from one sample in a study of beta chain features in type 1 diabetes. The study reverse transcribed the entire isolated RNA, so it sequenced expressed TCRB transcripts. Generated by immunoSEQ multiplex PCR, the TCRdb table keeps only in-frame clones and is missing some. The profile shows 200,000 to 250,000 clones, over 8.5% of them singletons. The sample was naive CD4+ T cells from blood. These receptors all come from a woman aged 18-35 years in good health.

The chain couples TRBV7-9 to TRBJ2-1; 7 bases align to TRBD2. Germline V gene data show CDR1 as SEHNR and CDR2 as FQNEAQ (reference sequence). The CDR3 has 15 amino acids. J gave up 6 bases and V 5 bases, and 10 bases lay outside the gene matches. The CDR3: CASSVSGQLSNEQFF. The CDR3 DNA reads TGTGCCAGCAGCGTTAGCGGGCAATTGTCCAATGAGCAGTTCTTC. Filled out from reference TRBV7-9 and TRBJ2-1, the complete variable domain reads DTGVSQNPRHKITKRGQNVTFRCDPISEHNRLYWYRQTLGQGPEFLTYFQNEAQLEKSRLLSDRFSAERPKGSFSTLEIQRTEQGDSAMYLCASSVSGQLSNEQFFGPGTRLTVL.

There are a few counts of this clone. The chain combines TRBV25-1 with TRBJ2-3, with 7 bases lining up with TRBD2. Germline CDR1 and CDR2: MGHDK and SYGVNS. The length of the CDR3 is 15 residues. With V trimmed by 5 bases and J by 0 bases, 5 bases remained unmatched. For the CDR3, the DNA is TGTGCCAGCAGTCCAGCAGCGGGGAGCACAGATACGCAGTATTTT. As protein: CASSPAAGSTDTQYF.

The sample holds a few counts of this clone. As DNA, the CDR3 is TGTGCCAGCAGTTACCCGCCAGGGACAGTGAACACTGAAGCTTTCTTT. Amino acids: CASSYPPGTVNTEAFF. The chain has TRBV6-6 and TRBJ1-1, with 7 bases aligning to TRBD1. The germline V gene encodes CDR1 MNHNY and CDR2 SVGAGI (reference sequence). The CDR3 covers 16 residues. Germline trimming cut 2 bases from V and 0 bases from J; bases unmatched to any gene: 6.

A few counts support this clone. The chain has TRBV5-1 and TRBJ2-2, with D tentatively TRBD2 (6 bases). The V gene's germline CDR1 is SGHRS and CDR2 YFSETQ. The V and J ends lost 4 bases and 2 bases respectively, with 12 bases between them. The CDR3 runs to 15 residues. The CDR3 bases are TGCGCCAGCAGCGCTACCGGGACTAACACCGGGGAGCTGTTTTTT. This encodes CASSATGTNTGELFF.

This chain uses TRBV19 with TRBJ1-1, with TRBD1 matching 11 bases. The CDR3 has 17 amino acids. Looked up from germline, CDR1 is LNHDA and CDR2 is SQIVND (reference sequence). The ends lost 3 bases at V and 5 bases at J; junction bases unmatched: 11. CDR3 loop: CASSMEDRGPGGTEAFF. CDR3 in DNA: TGTGCCAGTAGTATGGAGGACAGGGGGCCCGGGGGAACTGAAGCTTTCTTT.

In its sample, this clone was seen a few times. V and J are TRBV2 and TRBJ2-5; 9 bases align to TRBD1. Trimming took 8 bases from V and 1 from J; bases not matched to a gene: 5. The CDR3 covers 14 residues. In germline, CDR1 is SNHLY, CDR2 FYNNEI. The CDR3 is CASEKDRGQETQYF. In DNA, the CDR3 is TGTGCCAGCGAGAAGGACAGGGGCCAAGAGACCCAGTACTTC.

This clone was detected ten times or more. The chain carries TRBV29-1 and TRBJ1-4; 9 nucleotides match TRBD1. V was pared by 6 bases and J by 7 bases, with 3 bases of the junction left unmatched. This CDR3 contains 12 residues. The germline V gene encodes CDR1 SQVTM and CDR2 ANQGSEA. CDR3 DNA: TGCAGCGTGCGGACAGGGGTTGAAAAACTGTTTTTT. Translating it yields CSVRTGVEKLFF.

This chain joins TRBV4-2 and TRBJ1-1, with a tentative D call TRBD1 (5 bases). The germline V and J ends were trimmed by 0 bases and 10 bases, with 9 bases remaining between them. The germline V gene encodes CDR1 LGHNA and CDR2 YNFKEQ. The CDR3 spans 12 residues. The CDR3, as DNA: TGTGCCAGCAGCCAAGATCACAGGAGAGCTTTCTTT. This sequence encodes CASSQDHRRAFF.

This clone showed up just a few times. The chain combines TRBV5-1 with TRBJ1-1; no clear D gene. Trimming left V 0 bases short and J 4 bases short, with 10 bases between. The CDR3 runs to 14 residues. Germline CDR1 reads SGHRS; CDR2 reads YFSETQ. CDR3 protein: CASSLALAGTEAFF. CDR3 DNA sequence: TGCGCCAGCAGCTTGGCTCTCGCCGGCACTGAAGCTTTCTTT.

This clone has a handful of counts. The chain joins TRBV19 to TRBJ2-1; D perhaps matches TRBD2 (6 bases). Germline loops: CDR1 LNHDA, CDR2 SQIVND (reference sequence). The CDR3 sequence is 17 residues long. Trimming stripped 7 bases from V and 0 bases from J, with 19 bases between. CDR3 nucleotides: TGTGCCAGTATCGCTTCGGGAGTCCCGAGCTCCTACAATGAGCAGTTCTTC. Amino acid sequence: CASIASGVPSSYNEQFF.

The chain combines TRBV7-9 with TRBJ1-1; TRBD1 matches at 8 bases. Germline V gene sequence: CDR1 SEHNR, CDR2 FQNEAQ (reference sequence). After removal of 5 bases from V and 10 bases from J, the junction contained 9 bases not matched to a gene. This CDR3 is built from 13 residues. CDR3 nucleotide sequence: TGTGCCAGCAGCCCCGGGGTCACAGGGGGAGCTTTCTTT. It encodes CASSPGVTGGAFF. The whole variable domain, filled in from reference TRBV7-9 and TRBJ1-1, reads DTGVSQNPRHKITKRGQNVTFRCDPISEHNRLYWYRQTLGQGPEFLTYFQNEAQLEKSRLLSDRFSAERPKGSFSTLEIQRTEQGDSAMYLCASSPGVTGGAFFGQGTRLTVV.

CDR3 nucleotide sequence: TGTGCCAGCAGTGCGACTAGTGAGCAGTTCTTC. This sequence encodes CASSATSEQFF. The rearrangement links TRBV2 to TRBJ2-1, with D possibly matching TRBD2 (6 bases). V was shortened by 4 bases and J by 9 bases, with 7 bases between the two germline ends. The CDR3 is made up of 11 amino acids. CDR1 SNHLY and CDR2 FYNNEI come from the germline V gene.

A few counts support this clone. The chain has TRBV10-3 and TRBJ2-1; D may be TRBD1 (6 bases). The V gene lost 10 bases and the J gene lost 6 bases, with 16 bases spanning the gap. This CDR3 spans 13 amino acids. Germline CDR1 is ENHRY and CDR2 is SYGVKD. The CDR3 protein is CATATEGGNEQFF. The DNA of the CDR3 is TGTGCCACGGCAACAGAAGGGGGCAATGAGCAGTTCTTC.

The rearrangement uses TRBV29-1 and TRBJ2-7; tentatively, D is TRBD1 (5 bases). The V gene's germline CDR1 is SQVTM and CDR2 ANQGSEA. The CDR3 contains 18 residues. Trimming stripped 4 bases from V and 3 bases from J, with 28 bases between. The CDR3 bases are TGCAGCGTTGTGCTCGAAGGGGAATCTCCTCCTTTTTACTACGAGCAGTACTTC. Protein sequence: CSVVLEGESPPFYYEQYF.

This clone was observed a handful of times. The CDR3 protein is CASSFRQEINTEAFF. The CDR3 DNA sequence: TGTGCCAGCAGTTTCCGGCAGGAAATTAACACTGAAGCTTTCTTT. The genes are TRBV27 and TRBJ1-1; D gene unclear. Germline CDR1 is MNHEY and CDR2 is SMNVEV (reference sequence). CDR3 length equals 15 residues. V gave up 3 bases and J gave up 2 bases, with 13 bases separating them.

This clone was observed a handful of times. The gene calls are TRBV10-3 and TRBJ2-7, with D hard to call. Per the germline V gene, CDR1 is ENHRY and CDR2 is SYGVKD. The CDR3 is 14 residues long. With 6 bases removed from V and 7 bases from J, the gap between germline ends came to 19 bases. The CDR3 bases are TGTGCCATCAGCGGCGGTCGTCCCTTGGAGGAGCAGTACTTC. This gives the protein CAISGGRPLEEQYF.

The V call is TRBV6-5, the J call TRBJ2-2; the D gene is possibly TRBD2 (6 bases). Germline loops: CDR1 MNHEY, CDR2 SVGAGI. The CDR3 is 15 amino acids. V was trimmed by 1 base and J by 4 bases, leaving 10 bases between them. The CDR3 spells CASSYFGGGTGELFF. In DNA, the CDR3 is TGTGCCAGCAGTTACTTCGGGGGAGGCACCGGGGAGCTGTTTTTT.

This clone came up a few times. The CDR3 bases are TGCGCCAGCAGCCCGTCCCCAACTAATGAAAAACTGTTTTTT. Protein sequence: CASSPSPTNEKLFF. The rearrangement joins TRBV5-1 to TRBJ1-4; unclear D gene. The germline V gene has CDR1 SGHRS and CDR2 YFSETQ. The CDR3 consists of 14 residues. V was pared by 4 bases and J by 0 bases, with 7 bases between.

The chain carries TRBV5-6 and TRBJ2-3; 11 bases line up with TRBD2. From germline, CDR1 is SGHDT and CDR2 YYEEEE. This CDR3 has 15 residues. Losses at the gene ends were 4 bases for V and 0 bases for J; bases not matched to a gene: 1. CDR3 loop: CASSRLAGSTDTQYF. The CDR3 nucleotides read TGTGCCAGCAGCAGACTAGCGGGGAGCACAGATACGCAGTATTTT.

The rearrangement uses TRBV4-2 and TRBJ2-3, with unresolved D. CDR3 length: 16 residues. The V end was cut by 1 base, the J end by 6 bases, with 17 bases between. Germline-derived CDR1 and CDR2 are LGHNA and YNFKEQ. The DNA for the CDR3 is TGTGCCAGCAGCCAAGTTAGCCCCAATTTGCGTGATACGCAGTATTTT. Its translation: CASSQVSPNLRDTQYF.

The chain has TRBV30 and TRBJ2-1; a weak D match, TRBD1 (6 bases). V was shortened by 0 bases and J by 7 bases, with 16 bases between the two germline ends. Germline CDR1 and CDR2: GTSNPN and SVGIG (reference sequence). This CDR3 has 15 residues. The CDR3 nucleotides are TGTGCCTGGAGTGTAGGGGGTAGTAAGTGGAATGAGCAGTTCTTC. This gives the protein CAWSVGGSKWNEQFF.

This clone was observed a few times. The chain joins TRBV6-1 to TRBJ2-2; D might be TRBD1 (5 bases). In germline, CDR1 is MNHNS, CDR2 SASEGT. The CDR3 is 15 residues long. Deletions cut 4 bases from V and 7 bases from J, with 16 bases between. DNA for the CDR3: TGTGCCAGCAGTGGGTCCGGCAGGGCCGGCGGGGAGCTGTTTTTT. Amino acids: CASSGSGRAGGELFF.

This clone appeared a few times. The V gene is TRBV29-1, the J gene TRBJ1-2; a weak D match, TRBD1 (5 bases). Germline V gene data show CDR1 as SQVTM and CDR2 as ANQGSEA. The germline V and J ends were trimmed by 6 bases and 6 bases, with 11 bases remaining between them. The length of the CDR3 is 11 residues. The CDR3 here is CSVGLSDGYTF. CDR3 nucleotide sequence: TGCAGCGTGGGACTATCGGATGGCTACACCTTC.

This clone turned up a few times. In nucleotides, the CDR3 is TGTGCCAGCAGCAATCCAGGAATCTATGGCTACACCTTC. Encoded protein: CASSNPGIYGYTF. The rearrangement joins TRBV21-1 to TRBJ1-2; TRBD1 reflects the table's D call only, with no check against the DNA. TRBV21-1 is labeled a pseudogene. This CDR3 comprises 13 residues.

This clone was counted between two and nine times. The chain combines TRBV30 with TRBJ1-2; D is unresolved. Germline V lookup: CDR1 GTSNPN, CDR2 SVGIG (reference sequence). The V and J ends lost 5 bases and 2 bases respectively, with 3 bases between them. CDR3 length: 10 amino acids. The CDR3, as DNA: TGTGCCTGGGGCAACTATGGCTACACCTTC. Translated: CAWGNYGYTF.

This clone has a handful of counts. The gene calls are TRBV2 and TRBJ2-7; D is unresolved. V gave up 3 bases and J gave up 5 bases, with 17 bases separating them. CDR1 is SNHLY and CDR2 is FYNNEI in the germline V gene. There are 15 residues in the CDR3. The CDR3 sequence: CASSDLVTAPHEQYF. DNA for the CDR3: TGTGCCAGCAGTGATCTTGTTACAGCCCCCCACGAGCAGTACTTC.